This is a list of T cell receptor beta chains from one sample in a study of blood T cell repertoires in COVID-19. TCRdb keeps only in-frame clones here, not all; method: immunoSEQ multiplex PCR. The sample lists approximately 300,000 clones; approximately 90% were seen once. The sample comprised peripheral blood. These receptors were taken from a woman aged 45 to 65 who had recovered from COVID-19. Both conserved end residues are part of each CDR3. Fields, in order: CDR3 length, J gene, clone size, V gene, D gene, CDR3 protein, CDR3 DNA. D genes are given only for firm matches. Rows may omit the clone size; those that give it use once, few, many or a size class.

len: 18
j_gene: TRBJ2-7
abundance: few
v_gene: TRBV7-2
d_gene: TRBD2
CDR3aa: CASSLALRGSADYYEQYF
CDR3nt: TGTGCCAGCAGCTTAGCACTGCGCGGGAGTGCAGACTACTACGAGCAGTACTTC

len: 13
j_gene: TRBJ2-3
abundance: .
v_gene: TRBV28
d_gene: .
CDR3aa: CASRRQGTDTQYF
CDR3nt: TGTGCCAGCAGGCGCCAGGGGACAGATACGCAGTATTTT

len: 17
j_gene: TRBJ1-3
abundance: .
v_gene: TRBV11-2
d_gene: .
CDR3aa: CASSLDRFRTSGNTIYF
CDR3nt: TGTGCCAGCAGCTTAGATCGATTCAGAACCTCTGGAAACACCATATATTTT

len: 11
j_gene: TRBJ2-7
abundance: once
v_gene: TRBV6-2/TRBV6-3
d_gene: .
CDR3aa: CASSYDIQQYF
CDR3nt: TGTGCCAGCAGTTACGACATACAGCAGTACTTC

len: 12
j_gene: TRBJ2-3
abundance: .
v_gene: TRBV11-3
d_gene: .
CDR3aa: CASSGLADTQYF
CDR3nt: TGTGCCAGCAGCGGCCTAGCGGATACGCAGTATTTT

len: 15
j_gene: TRBJ2-3
abundance: .
v_gene: TRBV19
d_gene: TRBD2
CDR3aa: CASSPLAGLTDTQYF
CDR3nt: TGTGCCAGTAGCCCACTAGCGGGACTCACAGATACGCAGTATTTT

len: 15
j_gene: TRBJ1-4
abundance: .
v_gene: TRBV9
d_gene: .
CDR3aa: CASSSGGTRDEKLFF
CDR3nt: TGTGCCAGCAGCTCGGGGGGCACAAGGGATGAAAAACTGTTTTTT

len: 17
j_gene: TRBJ1-1
abundance: .
v_gene: TRBV30
d_gene: .
CDR3aa: CAWSVHKGVLSNTEAFF
CDR3nt: TGTGCCTGGAGTGTACATAAGGGGGTACTATCGAACACTGAAGCTTTCTTT

len: 17
j_gene: TRBJ2-3
abundance: .
v_gene: TRBV11-2
d_gene: TRBD2
CDR3aa: CASSPTGGTSSTDTQYF
CDR3nt: TGTGCCAGCAGCCCGACGGGTGGGACTAGCTCCACAGATACGCAGTATTTT

len: 15
j_gene: TRBJ2-7
abundance: once
v_gene: TRBV19
d_gene: .
CDR3aa: CASSISGIGSYEQYF
CDR3nt: TGTGCCAGTAGTATATCCGGGATCGGCAGCTACGAGCAGTACTTC

len: 16
j_gene: TRBJ1-3
abundance: .
v_gene: TRBV7-9
d_gene: TRBD1
CDR3aa: CASSPPGQGAFRTIYF
CDR3nt: TGTGCCAGCAGCCCCCCGGGACAGGGGGCTTTTCGCACCATATATTTT

len: 14
j_gene: TRBJ2-3
abundance: once
v_gene: TRBV10-3
d_gene: TRBD2
CDR3aa: CAIRAGGAGDTQYF
CDR3nt: TGTGCCATCAGAGCGGGGGGGGCCGGAGATACGCAGTATTTT

len: 15
j_gene: TRBJ2-1
abundance: .
v_gene: TRBV28
d_gene: .
CDR3aa: CASSLVSVTYNEQFF
CDR3nt: TGTGCCAGCAGTTTAGTGTCAGTTACCTACAATGAGCAGTTCTTC

len: 15
j_gene: TRBJ2-3
abundance: .
v_gene: TRBV19
d_gene: TRBD1
CDR3aa: CASSLTGTGTDTQYF
CDR3nt: TGTGCCAGTAGTCTTACCGGGACAGGCACAGATACGCAGTATTTT

len: 16
j_gene: TRBJ1-5
abundance: .
v_gene: TRBV27
d_gene: .
CDR3aa: CASSLKAGLSNQPQHF
CDR3nt: TGTGCCAGCAGTTTAAAGGCGGGACTTAGCAATCAGCCCCAGCATTTT

len: 13
j_gene: TRBJ1-1
abundance: .
v_gene: TRBV5-1
d_gene: TRBD1
CDR3aa: CASSLQGATEAFF
CDR3nt: TGCGCCAGCAGCTTGCAGGGGGCCACTGAAGCTTTCTTT

len: 15
j_gene: TRBJ2-5
abundance: .
v_gene: TRBV9
d_gene: .
CDR3aa: CASSVAPDFQETQYF
CDR3nt: TGTGCCAGCAGCGTAGCTCCCGACTTCCAAGAGACCCAGTACTTC

len: 18
j_gene: TRBJ2-3
abundance: .
v_gene: TRBV18
d_gene: TRBD2
CDR3aa: CASSPPGRSGASTDTQYF
CDR3nt: TGTGCCAGCTCACCACCTGGGCGTAGCGGGGCTAGCACAGATACGCAGTATTTT

len: 14
j_gene: TRBJ2-2
abundance: .
v_gene: TRBV6-5
d_gene: .
CDR3aa: CATTRDIFFGELFF
CDR3nt: TGTGCCACCACCCGGGACATTTTTTTCGGGGAGCTGTTTTTT

len: 15
j_gene: TRBJ1-1
abundance: .
v_gene: TRBV4-1
d_gene: .
CDR3aa: CASSQVLTGNTEAFF
CDR3nt: TGCGCCAGCAGCCAAGTTCTGACTGGGAACACTGAAGCTTTCTTT

len: 14
j_gene: TRBJ2-1
abundance: once
v_gene: TRBV29-1
d_gene: TRBD1
CDR3aa: CSVLGQGSYNEQFF
CDR3nt: TGCAGCGTGTTGGGACAGGGGTCGTACAATGAGCAGTTCTTC

len: 18
j_gene: TRBJ1-3
abundance: .
v_gene: TRBV4-3
d_gene: .
CDR3aa: CASSQDPVSSSSGNTIYF
CDR3nt: TGCGCCAGCAGCCAAGATCCGGTTTCTTCTAGCTCTGGAAACACCATATATTTT

len: 15
j_gene: TRBJ2-1
abundance: few
v_gene: TRBV5-1
d_gene: TRBD2
CDR3aa: CASTTSGSSYNEQFF
CDR3nt: TGCGCCAGCACCACTAGCGGAAGCTCCTACAATGAGCAGTTCTTC

len: 16
j_gene: TRBJ2-5
abundance: .
v_gene: TRBV5-1
d_gene: .
CDR3aa: CASRQGIPLYQETQYF
CDR3nt: TGCGCCAGCAGACAGGGTATCCCTTTGTACCAAGAGACCCAGTACTTC

len: 18
j_gene: TRBJ2-1
abundance: .
v_gene: TRBV9
d_gene: TRBD2
CDR3aa: CASSAQTRTSGVYNEQFF
CDR3nt: TGTGCCAGCAGCGCCCAGACCCGGACTAGCGGGGTTTACAATGAGCAGTTCTTC

len: 14
j_gene: TRBJ1-3
abundance: few
v_gene: TRBV6-5
d_gene: TRBD1
CDR3aa: CASSPGGAGNTIYF
CDR3nt: TGTGCCAGCAGCCCAGGGGGAGCTGGAAACACCATATATTTT

len: 15
j_gene: TRBJ2-3
abundance: .
v_gene: TRBV7-3
d_gene: TRBD2
CDR3aa: CASSSISGRTDTQYF
CDR3nt: TGTGCCAGCAGCTCGATTAGCGGGAGAACAGATACGCAGTATTTT

len: 15
j_gene: TRBJ1-5
abundance: .
v_gene: TRBV5-1
d_gene: TRBD1
CDR3aa: CASSPAAGQAQPQHF
CDR3nt: TGCGCCAGCAGCCCGGCCGCGGGACAGGCTCAGCCCCAGCATTTT

len: 17
j_gene: TRBJ1-2
abundance: once
v_gene: TRBV4-1
d_gene: .
CDR3aa: CASSQDQEVGYSYGYTF
CDR3nt: TGCGCCAGCAGCCAAGATCAGGAGGTAGGGTATAGCTATGGCTACACCTTC